This T cell receptor beta chain was identified during a study of blood T cell repertoires in COVID-19. V lost 2 bases to trimming and J lost 3 bases, with 11 bases between them. The CDR3 extends over 14 amino acids. Germline loops: CDR1 SGHRS, CDR2 YFSETQ. Participants were aged roughly 18 to 90 years, lived in 20 to 25 US areas, and enrolled virtually. Donors were grouped by their self-reported clinical history. As originally analysed: Amplifying reference gene primers gave estimates of nucleated cell counts. The data were produced by immunoSEQ multiplex PCR, yet TCRdb's version contains in-frame clones alone and is incomplete. V and J calls and clone size are given by that table; D and trimming were obtained from the DNA. The sample consists of more than 150,000 clones, 75% to 90% of them appearing once.

The chain employs TRBV5-1 and TRBJ1-2; the D gene is possibly TRBD1 (5 bases). The sequence derives from a woman in her sixties or seventies who had recovered from COVID-19. Sequences were obtained from PBMCs or T cells enriched from blood (not recorded which). CDR3 loop: CASSLRGSDYGYTF. CDR3 in DNA: TGCGCCAGCAGCTTAAGGGGATCGGACTATGGCTACACCTTC.